One TCR beta chain is described in this entry. Per the study methods: How many nucleated cells were present was estimated from reference gene primer amplification. Some clones are missing from TCRdb's copy, which holds only in-frame ones; the method was immunoSEQ multiplex PCR. The D gene and trimming were derived from the DNA, and the V and J assignments and clone size from that table. The data contain around 150,000 clones, roughly 88% of them singletons. The sample belongs to a study of blood T cell repertoires in COVID-19. In the study overall: Italy, Spain and the United States were the sources of the convalescent and acute COVID-19 samples. T cells, B-cell-depleted T cells, or PBMCs provided the cDNA or gDNA that served as material.

Shortly before study entry, within 2 weeks, exposed participants had met a COVID-19 case. Sequencing was done on a sample of PBMCs or T cells enriched from blood (not recorded which). The clonotype originates from a man between 65 and 85 years old who had been exposed to COVID-19.

The CDR3 loop reads CASSPRLAGQNEQFF. The DNA of the CDR3 is TGTGCCAGCAGCCCAAGACTAGCGGGGCAAAATGAGCAGTTCTTC. J is TRBJ2-1 and V is TRBV7-9, with 11 positions matching TRBD2. The J segment lost 7 bases and the V segment lost 5 bases, leaving 7 bases of the junction unmatched. Germline CDR1 and CDR2: SEHNR and FQNEAQ (reference sequence). The CDR3 consists of 15 residues.